This TCR beta chain was recorded in a study of CD8 T cells in ankylosing spondylitis. With V trimmed by 1 base and J by 5 bases, 7 bases remained unmatched. Germline values: CDR1 SGHRS, CDR2 YFSETQ. CDR3 size: 15 residues. At least ten counts were recorded for this clonotype. Using its own MiXCR run on the 5' RACE reads, TCRdb lists one record per CDR3 protein. The profile shows hundreds of thousands of distinct CDR3 sequences, over 9.5% of them singletons. The sample comprised blood, either unsorted or a sorted T cell fraction (not recorded which). The chain employs TRBV5-1 and TRBJ2-5, with 8 bases aligning to TRBD2. The sequence was obtained from a male donor with ankylosing spondylitis or in good health (not recorded which). The CDR3 is CASSLMGLGRETQYF. In DNA, the CDR3 is TGCGCCAGCAGCTTGATGGGACTAGGTCGGGAGACCCAGTACTTC.